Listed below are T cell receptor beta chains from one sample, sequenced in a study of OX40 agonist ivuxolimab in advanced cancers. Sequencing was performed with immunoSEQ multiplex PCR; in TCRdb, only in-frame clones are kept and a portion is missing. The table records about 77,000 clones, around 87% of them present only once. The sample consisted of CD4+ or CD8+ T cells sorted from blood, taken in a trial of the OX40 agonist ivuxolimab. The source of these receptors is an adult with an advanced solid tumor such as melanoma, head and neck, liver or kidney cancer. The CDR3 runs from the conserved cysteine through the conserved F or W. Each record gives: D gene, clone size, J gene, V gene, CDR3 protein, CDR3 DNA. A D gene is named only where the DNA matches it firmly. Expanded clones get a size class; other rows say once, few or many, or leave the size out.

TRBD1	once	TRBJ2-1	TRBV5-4	CASSLGQGPYNEQFF	TGTGCCAGCAGCTTGGGACAGGGGCCCTACAATGAGCAGTTCTTC
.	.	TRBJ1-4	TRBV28	CASSSYGTAREKLFF	TGTGCCAGCAGTTCATACGGGACCGCGAGAGAAAAACTGTTTTTT
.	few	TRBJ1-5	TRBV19	CASSETTYQPQHF	TGTGCCAGTAGTGAAACGACCTATCAGCCCCAGCATTTT
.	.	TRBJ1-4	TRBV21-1	CASSGFVVSATNEKLFF	TGTGCCAGCAGCGGGTTCGTGGTTTCTGCAACTAATGAAAAACTGTTTTTT
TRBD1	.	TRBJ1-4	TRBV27	CASRGRGGNEKLFF	TGTGCCAGCAGGGGGAGAGGGGGCAATGAAAAACTGTTTTTT
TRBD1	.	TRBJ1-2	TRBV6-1	CASSEALSTGGSGYTF	TGTGCCAGCAGTGAAGCGCTGTCGACAGGGGGCAGCGGCTACACCTTC
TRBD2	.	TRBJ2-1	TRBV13	CASSSSGTSGRQGQFF	TGTGCCAGCAGCTCTTCCGGGACTAGCGGGAGACAGGGGCAGTTCTTC
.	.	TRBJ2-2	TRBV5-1	CASSLGAVNTGELFF	TGCGCCAGCAGCTTGGGTGCAGTGAACACCGGGGAGCTGTTTTTT
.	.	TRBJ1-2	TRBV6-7	CASSYSRVGRVNYGYTF	TGTGCCAGCAGTTACTCGAGGGTGGGGAGAGTTAACTATGGCTACACCTTC
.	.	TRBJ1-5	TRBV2	CASTAGGANQPQHF	TGTGCCAGCACCGCCGGAGGGGCCAATCAGCCCCAGCATTTT
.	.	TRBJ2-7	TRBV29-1	CSVDQGFYEQYF	TGCAGCGTTGACCAGGGGTTCTACGAGCAGTACTTC
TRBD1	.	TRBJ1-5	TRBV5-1	CASSSGQGDQPQHF	TGCGCCAGCAGCTCAGGACAGGGGGACCAGCCCCAGCATTTT
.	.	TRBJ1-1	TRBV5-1	CASSFAGRGEAFF	TGCGCCAGCAGCTTTGCCGGACGGGGAGAAGCTTTCTTT
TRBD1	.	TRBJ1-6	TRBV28	CASSLSLTGVVAYNSPLHF	TGTGCCAGCAGTTTATCCCTAACAGGGGTGGTCGCCTATAATTCACCCCTCCACTTT
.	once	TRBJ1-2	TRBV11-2	CASSFSDTYGYTF	TGTGCCAGCAGCTTCTCCGACACCTATGGCTACACCTTC
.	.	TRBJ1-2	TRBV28	CASSFAQEDGYTF	TGTGCCAGCAGTTTTGCACAGGAGGATGGCTACACCTTC
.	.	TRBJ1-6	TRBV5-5	CASSLEGTLNSPLHF	TGTGCCAGCAGCTTGGAAGGGACTCTTAATTCACCCCTCCACTTT
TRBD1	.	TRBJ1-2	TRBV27	CASSRQGGVYGYTF	TGTGCCAGCAGCCGACAGGGGGGTGTTTATGGCTACACCTTC
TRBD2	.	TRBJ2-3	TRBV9	CASSVGGGSLDTQYF	TGTGCCAGCAGCGTAGGGGGCGGGAGTCTAGATACGCAGTATTTT
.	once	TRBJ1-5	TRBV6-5	CASSFGRNQPQHF	TGTGCCAGCAGCTTCGGTCGCAATCAGCCCCAGCATTTT
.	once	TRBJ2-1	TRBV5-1	CASSLEGFARGEQFF	TGCGCCAGCAGCTTGGAGGGATTCGCTCGGGGTGAGCAGTTCTTC
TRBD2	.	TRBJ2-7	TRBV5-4	CASSLVGGVFEQYF	TGTGCCAGCAGCTTGGTGGGGGGGGTTTTCGAGCAGTACTTC
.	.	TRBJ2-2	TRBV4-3	CASSQRRAQGELFF	TGCGCCAGCAGCCAGAGGAGGGCACAGGGGGAGCTGTTTTTT
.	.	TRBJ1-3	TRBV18	CASSPQEHYSGNTIYF	TGTGCCAGCTCACCTCAGGAACACTACTCTGGAAACACCATATATTTT
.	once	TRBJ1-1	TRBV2	CASSEAGVNTEAFF	TGTGCCAGCAGTGAAGCGGGGGTGAACACTGAAGCTTTCTTT
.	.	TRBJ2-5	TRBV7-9	CGTKRGPQETQYF	TGTGGCACTAAGAGGGGCCCCCAAGAGACCCAGTACTTC
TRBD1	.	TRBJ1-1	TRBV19	CASSMGTGRGAFF	TGTGCCAGTAGTATGGGGACAGGTCGCGGGGCTTTCTTT
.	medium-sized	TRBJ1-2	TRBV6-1	CASSKLGSGVDGYTF	TGTGCCAGCAGTAAACTTGGCTCAGGAGTTGATGGCTACACCTTC
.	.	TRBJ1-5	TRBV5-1	CASSPGSGPRGNQPQHF	TGCGCCAGCAGCCCAGGGTCGGGTCCTCGGGGCAATCAGCCCCAGCATTTT
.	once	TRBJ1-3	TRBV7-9	CASSLAGGRNTIYF	TGTGCCAGCAGCTTAGCTGGGGGCAGAAACACCATATATTTT
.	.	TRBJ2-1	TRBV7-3	CASSLNGRVWDEQFF	TGTGCCAGCAGCTTAAATGGCAGGGTTTGGGATGAGCAGTTCTTC
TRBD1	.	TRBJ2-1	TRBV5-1	CASSDEGQGGGYEQFF	TGCGCCAGCAGCGACGAGGGACAGGGGGGAGGCTATGAGCAGTTCTTC
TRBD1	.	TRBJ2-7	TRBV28	CASSSPGTGGINEQYF	TGTGCCAGCAGTTCCCCCGGGACAGGGGGTATCAACGAGCAGTACTTC
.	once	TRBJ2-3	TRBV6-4	CASSEGRTRGDTQYF	TGTGCCAGCAGTGAGGGCAGGACAAGAGGGGATACGCAGTATTTT
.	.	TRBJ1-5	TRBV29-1	CSANEGGPNQPQHF	TGCAGCGCTAACGAGGGAGGGCCCAATCAGCCCCAGCATTTT
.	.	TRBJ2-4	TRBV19	CASSMWDKVAKNIQYF	TGTGCCAGTAGTATGTGGGACAAGGTAGCCAAAAACATTCAGTACTTC
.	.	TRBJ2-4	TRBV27	CASSLSWQGGVKNIQYF	TGTGCCAGCAGTTTATCTTGGCAGGGGGGGGTCAAAAACATTCAGTACTTC
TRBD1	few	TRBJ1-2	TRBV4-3	CASSGDGTGGDGYTF	TGCGCCAGCAGCGGGGATGGGACAGGGGGCGATGGCTACACCTTC
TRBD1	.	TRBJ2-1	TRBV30	CAHDRGGHNEQFF	TGTGCCCACGACAGGGGGGGGCACAATGAGCAGTTCTTC
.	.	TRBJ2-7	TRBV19	CASSSRAYEQYF	TGTGCCAGTAGTTCCAGGGCCTACGAGCAGTACTTC
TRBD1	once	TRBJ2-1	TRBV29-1	CSAQGQASSYNEQFF	TGCAGCGCCCAGGGACAGGCAAGCTCCTACAATGAGCAGTTCTTC
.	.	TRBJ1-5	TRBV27	CASSLWSGSNQPQHF	TGTGCCAGCAGTTTATGGTCGGGGAGCAATCAGCCCCAGCATTTT
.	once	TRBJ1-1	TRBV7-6	CASSLRGLGNTEAFF	TGTGCCAGCAGCTTACGGGGGCTGGGGAACACTGAAGCTTTCTTT
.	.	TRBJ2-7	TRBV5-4	CASSSTGRPYEQYF	TGTGCCAGCAGTTCAACCGGACGGCCATACGAGCAGTACTTC
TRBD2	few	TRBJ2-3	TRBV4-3	CASSQEASGISTDTQYF	TGCGCCAGCAGCCAAGAGGCTAGCGGGATTAGCACAGATACGCAGTATTTT
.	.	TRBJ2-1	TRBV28	CASSLNYNEQFF	TGTGCCAGCAGTTTAAACTACAATGAGCAGTTCTTC
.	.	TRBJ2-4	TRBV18	CASSPSGDIQYF	TGTGCTAGCTCACCATCAGGAGACATTCAGTACTTC
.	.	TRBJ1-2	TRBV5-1	CASSLSRDYGYTF	TGCGCCAGCAGCCTTAGCAGGGACTATGGCTACACCTTC
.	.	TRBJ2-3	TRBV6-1	CASSDYDTQYF	TGTGCCAGCAGTGACTACGATACGCAGTATTTT
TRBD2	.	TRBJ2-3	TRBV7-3	CASSSSGGTNTQYF	TGTGCCAGCAGTTCAAGCGGGGGGACGAATACGCAGTATTTT
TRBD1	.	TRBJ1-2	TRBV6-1	CASSIDRTGLSGYTF	TGTGCCAGCAGTATAGATCGGACAGGGCTTTCAGGCTACACCTTC
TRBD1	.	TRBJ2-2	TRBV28	CASHRGQNTGELFF	TGTGCCAGCCACAGGGGGCAAAACACCGGGGAGCTGTTTTTT
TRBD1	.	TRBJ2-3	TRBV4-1	CASSRDAGTGLSTDTQYF	TGCGCCAGCAGCCGGGATGCCGGGACAGGGCTTAGCACAGATACGCAGTATTTT
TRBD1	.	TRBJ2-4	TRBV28	CASSSGQFSNIQYF	TGTGCCAGCAGCTCGGGACAGTTCTCGAACATTCAGTACTTC
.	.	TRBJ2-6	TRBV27	CASSLSQANSGANVLTF	TGTGCCAGCAGTTTAAGTCAGGCCAACTCTGGGGCCAACGTCCTGACTTTC
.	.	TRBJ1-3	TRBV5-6	CASSPPQGNYGNTIYF	TGTGCCAGCAGCCCACCCCAGGGGAACTATGGAAACACCATATATTTT
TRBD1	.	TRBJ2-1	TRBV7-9	CASSLGPGQRTYNEQFF	TGTGCCAGCAGCTTAGGACCGGGACAGAGGACCTACAATGAGCAGTTCTTC
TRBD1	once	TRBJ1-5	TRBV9	CASSASTGMDQPQHF	TGTGCCAGCAGCGCGTCGACAGGGATGGATCAGCCCCAGCATTTT
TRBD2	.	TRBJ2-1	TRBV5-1	CASSLVSSGGYNEQFF	TGCGCCAGCAGCTTGGTCTCTAGCGGGGGGTACAATGAGCAGTTCTTC
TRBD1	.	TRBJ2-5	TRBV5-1	CASSSRGRETQYF	TGCGCCAGCAGCTCCAGGGGGCGAGAGACCCAGTACTTC